This TCR beta chain was sequenced in a study of T cell repertoires in cytomegalovirus infection. Study-level findings and limits: HLA-C-restricted CMV clonotypes gave the most frequent clonotype in two of eight donors.

This clonotype was detected only a few times. Its target is unknown. TCRdb reanalysed the reads using MiXCR and keeps one entry per CDR3 protein. The table lists roughly 990,000 distinct CDR3 sequences, approximately 33% of them singletons. The V end was cut by 7 bases, the J end by 0 bases, with 17 bases between. The CDR3 extends over 16 amino acids. CDR1 and CDR2 from the germline V gene are MNHNS and SASEGT. This specimen was cultured CD8+ T cells from PBMCs, taken from culture after CMV antigen stimulation. The chain joins TRBV6-1 to TRBJ2-3; perhaps TRBD2 as D (7 bases). This receptor was identified in a human donor in good health (CMV status not recorded). Some clones in this sample may be carry-over from other donors' samples. CDR3 residues: CASNGGLAASTDTQYF. The DNA of the CDR3 is TGTGCCAGCAACGGGGGGCTAGCGGCTAGCACAGATACGCAGTATTTT.